The clone carrying this T cell receptor beta chain showed up just a few times. The data are from a study of blood T cells in healthy people across ages. CDR1 is PRHDT and CDR2 is FYEKMQ in the germline V gene (reference sequence). CDR3 size: 16 residues. The use of a sample-barcoded 5' primer and a J-beta primer mix characterized a second PCR of about 7 to 12 cycles. Each cDNA molecule carried a tag from a template-switch adaptor that contained 12 random nucleotides. From each sample, at least 2.5 million paired-end reads containing CDR3 were obtained. MiXCR was run by TCRdb on the 5' RACE reads, yielding one entry per CDR3 protein. Of fewer than 1,200,000 distinct CDR3 sequences detected, approximately 26% appear once; the ten largest clones hold 0.75%. The same sample was also studied in work on T cells of mothers and their children.

The sequencing input was blood. The source is a girl aged 2-10 years in good health. The gene calls are TRBV13 and TRBJ2-5; 10 bases agree with TRBD2. The J call is doubtful: the DNA matches TRBJ2-1 better. The CDR3 coding sequence is TGTGCCAGCAGCTTAATGAGCGGGAGGGCGTCAGGGGAGCAGTTCTTC. It encodes CASSLMSGRASGEQFF.